This T cell receptor beta chain was observed in a study of beta chain features in type 1 diabetes. This clone was detected only a few times. This CDR3 region has 16 residues. Germline trimming cut 3 bases from V and 8 bases from J; bases unmatched to any gene: 11. Germline V gene data show CDR1 as SGHDT and CDR2 as YYEEEE. Every isolated RNA sample was fully reverse transcribed, so sequencing captured expressed TCRB transcripts. The table came from immunoSEQ multiplex PCR; TCRdb's copy has only in-frame clones and leaves some out. This sample has about 930,000 clones; roughly 17% occur once, and the top ten carry about 0.02%.

The chain has TRBV5-6 and TRBJ1-6; 7 bases are a match to TRBD1. The source is a woman between 18 and 30 years old in good health. Sample: naive CD4+ T cells from blood. DNA of the CDR3: TGTGCCAGCAGCTGGAAGGCTGGGACAGCAGATTCACCCCTCCACTTT. This codes for CASSWKAGTADSPLHF.